These T cell receptor beta chains were read from a single sample in a study of T cell repertoires in cytomegalovirus infection. These TCRs' antigens remain unknown. TCRdb reprocessed the reads via MiXCR and lists one record per CDR3 protein. Seen here are 700,000 to 850,000 distinct CDR3 sequences, around a third observed once, and the top ten hold around 12%. The sequenced sample was cultured CD8+ T cells from PBMCs, obtained from culture after CMV antigen stimulation. These receptors all stem from a human donor in good health (CMV status not recorded). Some clones in this sample may be carry-over from other donors' samples. Each CDR3 is given with its conserved first and last residue. Size values are once, few and many counts, or a class for expanded clones, and some rows have none.

j_gene	abundance	v_gene	CDR3aa
TRBJ2-1	few	TRBV7-9	CASSSRKALLEQFF
TRBJ2-5	.	TRBV2	CASRSGTTATREFRAQYF
TRBJ2-5	.	TRBV4-1	CASSQAGGLETQYF
TRBJ2-7	many	TRBV6-1	CASSERVLSYEQYF
TRBJ2-1	.	TRBV27	CASSYSTIRREEQFF
TRBJ1-6	.	TRBV11-2	CASSQGLGSPLHF
TRBJ2-2	.	TRBV11-1	CASSLVRGAGSAGELFF
TRBJ2-3	.	TRBV6-1	CASSSGLAGNQHPDTQYF
TRBJ1-5	.	TRBV5-1	CASSWTGGNRPQHF
TRBJ2-1	few	TRBV6-5	CASRSAGTSGNEQFF
TRBJ2-1	few	TRBV19	CASSITQAKFF
TRBJ2-7	many	TRBV7-6	CASSPQGGGYEQYF
TRBJ2-2	few	TRBV12-3/TRBV12-4	CASRTDRGSNTGELFF
TRBJ2-1	.	TRBV7-9	CASNGASTLYNEQFF
TRBJ2-3	.	TRBV29-1	CSVTPRGGLTDTQYF
TRBJ2-1	many	TRBV7-2	CASSSRGAGGNEQFF
TRBJ2-3	few	TRBV7-6	CASSGNRDGVFLVDTQYF
TRBJ2-1	.	TRBV13	CASSSPLLAGGQNEQFF
TRBJ1-1	.	TRBV6-1	CASHAWDTEAFF
TRBJ1-5	few	TRBV27	CASRARSSNDLYSNQPQHF
TRBJ2-7	.	TRBV19	CASSARESAYEQYF
TRBJ2-1	few	TRBV7-9	CASSLVDLNEQFF
TRBJ2-2	few	TRBV27	CASRQGFPGELFF
TRBJ2-7	.	TRBV14	CASSQAGTPYEQYF
TRBJ1-1	.	TRBV14	CASSQAFGTGAFF
TRBJ2-7	.	TRBV7-3	CASSFRTPLEQYF
TRBJ2-7	.	TRBV27	CASSSRGTHEQYF
TRBJ2-4	.	TRBV5-1	CASSLESETHSSYIQYF
TRBJ1-2	.	TRBV5-4	CASSEGARGRRYGYTF
TRBJ1-2	.	TRBV19	CASYTGGFGYTF
TRBJ1-2	.	TRBV5-6	CASSSPSGEFNYGYTF
TRBJ2-1	few	TRBV27	CASTQRGLHNEQFF
TRBJ2-1	.	TRBV11-3	CANSTEPGQGIDEQFF
TRBJ1-4	.	TRBV7-6	CASSSPRTTNEKLFF
TRBJ2-3	.	TRBV7-2	CASSLVGGAGVFADTQYF
TRBJ1-1	few	TRBV19	CASSIGGPLSNTEAFF
TRBJ2-5	once	TRBV27	CASSSTEIRAGGLETQYF
TRBJ2-3	.	TRBV10-2	CASSPWAGEWATDTQYF
TRBJ2-1	.	TRBV6-1	CASSEISGGYVKNEQFF
TRBJ1-2	.	TRBV20-1	CSARAGTGYEAGYGYTF
TRBJ2-3	few	TRBV7-6	CASSLETPGPTDTQYF
TRBJ2-2	few	TRBV6-5	CASSYQQAGGELFF
TRBJ2-5	few	TRBV7-3	CASSVGVTDGETQYF
TRBJ2-7	few	TRBV7-6	CASSTRDDYEQYF
TRBJ2-2	few	TRBV7-9	CASRSTSGGLNTGELFF
TRBJ2-3	few	TRBV6-5	CASSYGTSGGAGTDTQYF
TRBJ1-6	.	TRBV4-1	CASSQAHEGYSPLHF
TRBJ2-1	few	TRBV7-6	CASSRLPGVANSYNEQFF
TRBJ1-1	.	TRBV6-5	CASSPERGEAFF
TRBJ2-2	few	TRBV7-6	CASRSGLTGELFF
TRBJ2-5	many	TRBV7-2	CASSLGGNRGETQYF